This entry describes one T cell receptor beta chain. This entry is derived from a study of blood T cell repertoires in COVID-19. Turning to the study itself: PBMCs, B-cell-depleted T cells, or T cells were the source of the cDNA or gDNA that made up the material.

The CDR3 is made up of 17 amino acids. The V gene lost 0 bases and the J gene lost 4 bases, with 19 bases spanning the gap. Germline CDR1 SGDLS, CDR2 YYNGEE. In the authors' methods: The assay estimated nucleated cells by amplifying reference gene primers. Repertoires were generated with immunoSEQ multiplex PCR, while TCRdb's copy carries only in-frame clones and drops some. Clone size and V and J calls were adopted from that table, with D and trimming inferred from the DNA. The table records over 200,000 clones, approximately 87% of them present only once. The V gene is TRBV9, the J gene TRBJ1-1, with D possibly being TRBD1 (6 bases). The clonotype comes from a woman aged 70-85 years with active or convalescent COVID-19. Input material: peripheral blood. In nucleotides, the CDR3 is TGTGCCAGCAGCGTAGCTACGTGGACAGCTAGCGGCACTGAAGCTTTCTTT. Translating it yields CASSVATWTASGTEAFF.